The 17 T cell receptor beta chains listed next were all sequenced from one sample in a study of blood T cell repertoires in COVID-19 (dated by TCRdb to 2018 to 2020). Libraries were made using the immunoSEQ multiplex PCR assay. The source is immuneACCESS, and TCRdb retained only in-frame sequences with V and J called. Part of the clones is not carried over; for the studies checked, unresolved V genes explain less than half of this, and the remainder is unexplained. The sample data list 250,000 to 300,000 clones, and approximately 89% of these were observed just once. The top ten hold around 2.2% of the sample. The sequenced sample was peripheral blood. Every receptor here comes from a woman aged 25 to 39 with COVID-19, enrolled during active disease.

The chain is built from TRBV9 and TRBJ1-1, with TRBD1 as a possible D gene (5 bases). The V end was cut by 0 bases, the J end by 5 bases, with 11 bases between. Germline-derived CDR1 and CDR2 are SGDLS and YYNGEE. CDR3 length: 14 amino acids. In DNA form, the CDR3 reads TGTGCCAGCAGCGTAGTCTGGGGGGAAACTGAAGCTTTCTTT. As protein: CASSVVWGETEAFF.

The chain is built from TRBV18 and TRBJ1-2; possible D gene TRBD1, 6 bases. Per the germline V gene, CDR1 is KGHSH and CDR2 is LQKENI. The CDR3 length is 13 residues. With 4 bases removed from V and 5 bases from J, the gap between germline ends came to 11 bases. This CDR3 reads CASSLRQEYGYTF. For the CDR3, the DNA is TGTGCCAGCTCACTGCGACAGGAGTATGGCTACACCTTC.

The V gene is TRBV6-2 or TRBV6-3, the J gene TRBJ2-1; 11 nucleotides align to TRBD1. V trimming: 2 bases; J trimming: 3 bases; junction bases outside the gene matches: 6. CDR1 and CDR2 from the germline V gene are MNHEY and SVGEGT. This CDR3 is 17 amino acids long. CDR3 nucleotides: TGTGCCAGCAGTTACGCAGGGACAGGGGGGCTCTACAATGAGCAGTTCTTC. Translation gives CASSYAGTGGLYNEQFF.

The gene calls are TRBV9 and TRBJ2-7; TRBD1 aligns across 8 bases. CDR1 SGDLS and CDR2 YYNGEE come from the germline V gene. CDR3 size: 14 residues. The J segment lost 5 bases and the V segment lost 0 bases, leaving 4 bases of the junction unmatched. CDR3 in DNA: TGTGCCAGCAGCGTAGGGACAGGGACCGACGAGCAGTACTTC. Protein sequence: CASSVGTGTDEQYF.

The chain couples TRBV18 to TRBJ1-6, with D unclear. V lost 3 bases, J lost 0 bases, and 9 bases lay in between. This CDR3 comprises 16 residues. Germline CDR1 KGHSH, CDR2 LQKENI. The CDR3 DNA sequence: TGTGCCAGCTCACCTACAGAAAGCTCCTATAATTCACCCCTCCACTTT. Its protein product is CASSPTESSYNSPLHF.

V is TRBV18 and J is TRBJ1-6; 7 bases are shared with TRBD1. The CDR3 spans 16 residues. Trimming cost V 6 bases and J 7 bases; bases outside gene matches: 12. CDR1 is KGHSH and CDR2 is LQKENI in the germline V gene. The CDR3 DNA reads as TGTGCCAGCTCGTTGACAGGGACCGGGGAGAATTCACCCCTCCACTTT. Residues: CASSLTGTGENSPLHF.

The chain links TRBV14 to TRBJ1-1, with TRBD1 identical over 7 bases. CDR1 and CDR2 (germline): SGHDN, FVKESK. The CDR3 is 14 amino acids. Losses at the gene ends were 5 bases for V and 4 bases for J; bases not matched to a gene: 7. As DNA, the CDR3 is TGTGCCAGCAGCGAGGACAGGCGGGTCACTGAAGCTTTCTTT. It encodes CASSEDRRVTEAFF.

CDR3 in DNA: TGCGCCAGCAGCCAAGATGGCAACAGGGTTCCTAACTATGGCTACACCTTC. Amino acids: CASSQDGNRVPNYGYTF. The chain has TRBV4-1 and TRBJ1-2; maybe TRBD1 (6 bases). Per the germline V gene, CDR1 is MGHRA and CDR2 is YSYEKL. The CDR3 consists of 17 residues. Trimming pared 0 bases from V and 0 bases from J, leaving 14 bases between.

CDR3 DNA: TGTGCCAGCAGTTTCCCGACTAGCGGCACCGGGGAGCTGTTTTTT. Translation gives CASSFPTSGTGELFF. This chain uses TRBV6-2 or TRBV6-3 with TRBJ2-2; 9 bases align to TRBD2. The germline CDR1 and CDR2 sequences are MNHEY and SVGEGT. The CDR3 spans 15 residues. V lost 4 bases, J lost 4 bases, and 4 bases stayed unmatched.

The V gene is TRBV5-4, the J gene TRBJ2-1, with 7 bases fitting TRBD2. From germline, CDR1 is SGHNT and CDR2 YYREEE (reference sequence). The CDR3 loop spans 17 amino acids. The J segment lost 7 bases and the V segment lost 3 bases, leaving 16 bases of the junction unmatched. The CDR3 spells CASSSNLNSGLINEQFF. CDR3 nucleotides: TGTGCCAGCAGCTCAAACTTAAATTCGGGACTAATAAATGAGCAGTTCTTC.

The gene calls are TRBV27 and TRBJ2-7, with D maybe TRBD1 (6 bases). The CDR3 is 15 residues long. V was shortened by 6 bases and J by 1 base, with 16 bases between the two germline ends. Germline CDR1 is MNHEY and CDR2 is SMNVEV (reference sequence). The CDR3: CASSLLTGSSYEQYF. CDR3 DNA: TGTGCCAGCAGCTTACTCACAGGGAGTTCCTACGAGCAGTACTTC.

This sequence joins TRBV30 and TRBJ1-3; TRBD1 aligns across 7 bases. The trim removed 1 base at V and 7 bases at J, leaving 1 base unmatched. From germline, CDR1 is GTSNPN and CDR2 SVGIG (reference sequence). The CDR3 is 12 residues long. CDR3 in amino acids: CAWSGQGNTIYF. CDR3 DNA sequence: TGTGCCTGGAGTGGACAGGGTAACACCATATATTTT.

The chain carries TRBV28 and TRBJ1-2; 7 bases are a match to TRBD1. V shed 7 bases, J shed 8 bases, and the junction held 16 bases outside the gene matches. Germline V gives CDR1 MDHEN, CDR2 SYDVKM. The CDR3 consists of 15 residues. The CDR3 region has the DNA TGTGCCAGCAAAAAAATGACAGGGAATGAGGGCGGCTACACCTTC. It is translated as CASKKMTGNEGGYTF.

The CDR3 sequence is CSVESSGTDTQYF. Written as DNA, the CDR3 is TGCAGCGTTGAATCTAGCGGCACAGATACGCAGTATTTT. The chain uses TRBV29-1 and TRBJ2-3, with D tentatively TRBD2 (6 bases). V was clipped by 2 bases and J by 1 base, with 7 bases between them. Germline assignment: CDR1 SQVTM and CDR2 ANQGSEA. This CDR3 contains 13 residues.

The chain recombines TRBV5-8 with TRBJ1-3, with D unclear. V dropped 2 bases and J dropped 0 bases, with 6 bases sitting between them. The germline gives CDR1 SGHTS, CDR2 YDEGEE. The CDR3 consists of 14 residues. The CDR3, as DNA: TGTGCCAGCAGCTTCCAGAACTCTGGAAACACCATATATTTT. Protein product: CASSFQNSGNTIYF.

This chain connects TRBV29-1 to TRBJ1-1; weak D call: TRBD1 (6 bases). The CDR3 runs to 14 residues. The V and J ends lost 1 base and 4 bases respectively, with 13 bases between them. The V gene's germline CDR1 is SQVTM and CDR2 ANQGSEA. In nucleotides, the CDR3 is TGCAGCGTTGAAGTGGGGGCCAGGGGCACTGAAGCTTTCTTT. It is translated as CSVEVGARGTEAFF.

The chain uses TRBV6-1 and TRBJ1-2, with 7 bases matching TRBD1. CDR3 length: 15 residues. Trimming at V came to 0 bases and at J to 8 bases, leaving 9 bases not matched to a gene. Germline CDR1 and CDR2: MNHNS and SASEGT. The CDR3 DNA is TGTGCCAGCAGTGAAGCTTTAGGGGGCGTCGACGGCTACACCTTC. Encoded protein: CASSEALGGVDGYTF.